This T cell receptor beta chain was found in a study of vaccination effects on CD4 cells after COVID-19. The protocol was immunoSEQ multiplex PCR, while the TCRdb copy is restricted to in-frame clones and leaves out a portion. The sample includes around 53,000 clones, roughly 77% of them seen just once. As to this clone: What it recognizes is unknown.

Sequencing in the ViraFEST assay came after antigen-specific CD4+ T cells had been expanded with viral peptide pools, which were used to stimulate PBMC. Subsequent to a culture period of under twelve days, CD4+ T cells were isolated. SARS-CoV-2 infection was confirmed by PCR in the person between March and December 2020. The germline V and J ends were trimmed by 11 bases and 5 bases, with 12 bases remaining between them. CDR1 is LNHDA and CDR2 is SQIVND in the germline V gene (reference sequence). The CDR3 is 12 residues long. The chain employs TRBV19 and TRBJ2-2; a possible D gene is TRBD2 (6 bases). This TCR was sampled from a human donor who had a prior SARS-CoV-2 infection. This material consisted of CD4+ T cells from PBMCs cultured with HIV peptides, taken before COVID-19 vaccination. The sample's subset: HIV-1 Nef peptide pool negative control/reference culture. The CDR3 DNA reads as TGTGCCTGCGGGGAGAGAACCGGGGAGCTGTTTTTT. Amino acid sequence: CACGERTGELFF.